Given below is one T cell receptor (beta chain) in context. V was trimmed by 6 bases and J by 3 bases, leaving 15 bases between them. CDR3 length: 15 amino acids. Per the germline V gene, CDR1 is MNHEY and CDR2 is SVGAGI. This specimen comes from a study of shared clonotypes between healthy human individuals. In the study overall: Sampling drew on donors who were a couple of women and a few men aged 18 to 49.

In the original workflow: For the immunoSEQ data, sequences were junction-only without quality scores, so filtering differed. Here immunoSEQ multiplex PCR was the method, and the copy in TCRdb shows in-frame clones only, minus some. Clone size and the V and J calls come from that table; the DNA yielded D and trimming. The repertoire holds about 680,000 clones, with about 80% as singletons. CD4+ cells underwent separation, giving CD45RA+ naive and CD45RA-negative memory subsets. The chain couples TRBV6-5 to TRBJ1-5; D call uncertain. This TCR came from a woman aged 30 to 39 in good health. The source material was memory CD4+ T cells sorted from blood. Specified subset: CD45RA-negative fraction. The CDR3 DNA sequence: TGTGCCAGCAGATCACTAGGGAGGTCCAATCAGCCCCAGCATTTT. Translation: CASRSLGRSNQPQHF.